Given below is one TCR beta chain in context. The data stem from a study of blood T cell repertoires in COVID-19. Study at large: Specimens from acute and convalescent COVID-19 originated in the United States, Italy and Spain.

TCRdb's table, derived via immunoSEQ multiplex PCR, lists solely in-frame clones and lacks some. Here the sample spans hundreds of thousands of clones, roughly 90% being singletons. Between the trimmed V and J ends, which lost 4 bases and 5 bases, there was a span of 10 bases. This CDR3 contains 12 residues. Looked up from germline, CDR1 is SQVTM and CDR2 is ANQGSEA. The specimen was peripheral blood. The chain carries TRBV29-1 and TRBJ2-3; D may be TRBD2 (6 bases). The origin of this receptor is a woman in her 30s with COVID-19, enrolled during active disease. CDR3 nucleotide sequence: TGCAGCGTTGGGCCGGGGGAAGATACGCAGTATTTT. Amino acids: CSVGPGEDTQYF.